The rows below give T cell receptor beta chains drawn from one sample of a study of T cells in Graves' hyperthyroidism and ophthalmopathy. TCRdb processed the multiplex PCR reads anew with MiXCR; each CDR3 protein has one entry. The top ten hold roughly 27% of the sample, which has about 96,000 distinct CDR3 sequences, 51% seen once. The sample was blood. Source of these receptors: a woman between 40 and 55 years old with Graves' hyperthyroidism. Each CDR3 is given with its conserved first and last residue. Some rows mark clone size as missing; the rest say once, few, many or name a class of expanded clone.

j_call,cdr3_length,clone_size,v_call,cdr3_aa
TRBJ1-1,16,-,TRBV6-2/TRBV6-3,CASRRGLAGGNTEAFF
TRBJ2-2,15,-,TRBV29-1,CSVEAFGVNTGELSW
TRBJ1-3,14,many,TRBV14,CASSLLDPANTIYF
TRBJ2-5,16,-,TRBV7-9,CASSLETGGPWETQYF
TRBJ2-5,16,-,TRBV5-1,CASSEGNRGSRGTQYF
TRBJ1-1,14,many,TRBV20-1,CSADRGLMNTEAFF
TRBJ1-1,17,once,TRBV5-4,CASSLGGVRIYNTEAFF
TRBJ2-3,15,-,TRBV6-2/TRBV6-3,CASSYSGRYTDTQYF
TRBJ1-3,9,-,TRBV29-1,CSVENTIYF
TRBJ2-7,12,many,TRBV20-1,CSARWGDYEQYF
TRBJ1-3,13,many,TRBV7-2,CASSSGTGNTIYF
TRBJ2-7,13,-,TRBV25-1,CAQGQGAGYEQYF
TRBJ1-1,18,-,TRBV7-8,CASSLDGRGGATGTEAFF
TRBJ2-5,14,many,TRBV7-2,CASSSGRTQETQYF
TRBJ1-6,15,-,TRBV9,CASSATGSHNSPLHF
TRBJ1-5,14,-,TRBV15,CATSSLSPGEPQHF
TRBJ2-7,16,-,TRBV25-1,CASSAWSWGRGYEQYF
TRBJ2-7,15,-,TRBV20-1,CSASSYDRESYEQYF
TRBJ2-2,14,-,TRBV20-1,CSAPGTGRTGELFF
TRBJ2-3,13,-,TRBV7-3,CASSAQTADTQYF
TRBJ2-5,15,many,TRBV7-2,CASSFLAGGPETQYF
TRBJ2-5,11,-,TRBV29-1,CSLILGETQYF
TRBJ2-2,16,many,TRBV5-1,CASSSAQGANTGELFF
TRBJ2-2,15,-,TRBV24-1,CATSGYSTATGELFF
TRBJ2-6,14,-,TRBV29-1,CSVGHNSGANVLTF
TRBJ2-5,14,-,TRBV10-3,CATAGTSGRETQYF
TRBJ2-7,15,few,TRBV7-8,CASSLLQGGTGELYF
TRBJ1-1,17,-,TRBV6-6,CASSYRAAWTENTEAFF
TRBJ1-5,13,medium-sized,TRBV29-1,CSVETGVNQPQHF
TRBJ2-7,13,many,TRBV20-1,CSASQLATYEQYF
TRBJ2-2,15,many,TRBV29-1,CSVEGREGQNGELFF